These 22 T cell receptor beta chains were all obtained from the same sample, sequenced in a study. TCRdb re-called the RT-PCR reads with MiXCR, one entry per CDR3 protein. The sample shows almost 700,000 distinct CDR3 sequences, more than 13% of them seen only once. Sequenced sample: memory CD4+ T cells from blood. The source is a female donor in good health, serving as a healthy control.

This clonotype has a count of ten or more. This chain links TRBV20-1 with TRBJ2-7; 9 bases align to TRBD1. The CDR3 spans 13 residues. Germline trimming cut 4 bases from V and 2 bases from J; bases unmatched to any gene: 3. Germline V CDR1 and CDR2: DFQATT, SNEGSKA (reference sequence). The CDR3 spells CSATRTGAYEQYF. The DNA for the CDR3 is TGCAGTGCTACTCGGACAGGGGCCTACGAGCAGTACTTC.

The rearrangement uses TRBV19 and TRBJ1-2; D ambiguous. The germline gives CDR1 LNHDA, CDR2 SQIVND (reference sequence). Deletions cut 3 bases from V and 7 bases from J, with 12 bases between. The CDR3 sequence is 13 residues long. CDR3 in DNA: TGTGCCAGTAGTATCCAGGAATCGGGTGGCTACACCTTC. It encodes CASSIQESGGYTF. The complete variable domain, with remaining parts taken from reference TRBV19 and TRBJ1-2, reads DGGITQSPKYLFRKEGQNVTLSCEQNLNHDAMYWYRQDPGQGLRLIYYSQIVNDFQKGDIAEGYSVSREKKESFPLTVTSAQKNPTAFYLCASSIQESGGYTFGSGTRLTVV.

This clonotype has only a few counts. The rearrangement uses TRBV7-2 and TRBJ2-3; tentatively, D is TRBD1 (5 bases). In germline, CDR1 is SGHTA, CDR2 FQGNSA. V gave up 5 bases and J gave up 3 bases, with 12 bases separating them. This CDR3 has 14 residues. This CDR3 is CASSAGHGTDTQYF. The CDR3 DNA follows: TGTGCCAGCAGCGCCGGACATGGAACAGATACGCAGTATTTT.

The chain uses TRBV4-2 and TRBJ2-1; D may be TRBD1 or TRBD2 (5 bases each). This CDR3 is 12 amino acids long. The V gene lost 4 bases and the J gene lost 10 bases, with 11 bases spanning the gap. Germline V lookup: CDR1 LGHNA, CDR2 YNFKEQ. The CDR3 loop reads CASSRGVYEQFF. The CDR3 region has the DNA TGTGCCAGCAGCCGAGGGGTCTACGAGCAGTTCTTC.

This chain connects TRBV9 to TRBJ2-3; 9 bases align to TRBD2. V gave up 0 bases and J gave up 2 bases; unmatched junction bases: 4. Germline CDR1 is SGDLS and CDR2 is YYNGEE. CDR3 length: 16 residues. The CDR3 DNA follows: TGTGCCAGCAGCGTAGGGGCGGGAGGGACCACAGATACGCAGTATTTT. Translation: CASSVGAGGTTDTQYF.

This clonotype was seen a few times. The chain couples TRBV5-5 to TRBJ2-1; 9 nucleotides align to TRBD1. The CDR3 length is 14 residues. J gave up 10 bases and V 3 bases, and 8 bases lay outside the gene matches. Germline-derived CDR1 and CDR2 are SGHKS and YYEKEE (reference sequence). Here the CDR3 DNA reads TGTGCCAGCAGCTGGACAGGGGAAGTGGGGGAGCAGTTCTTC. It encodes CASSWTGEVGEQFF.

This clonotype was counted between two and nine times. J is TRBJ1-2 and V is TRBV20-1; weak D call: TRBD1 (5 bases). The CDR3 has 15 amino acids. V gave up 3 bases and J gave up 0 bases, with 14 bases separating them. Germline V gene lookup returns CDR1 DFQATT and CDR2 SNEGSKA (reference sequence). The DNA for the CDR3 is TGCAGTGCTAGTGCGACCGGGACTTCTAACTATGGCTACACCTTC. Translated, it gives CSASATGTSNYGYTF.

A few counts support this clonotype. The genes are TRBV3-1 and TRBJ2-7; the match to TRBD2 covers 8 bases. V lost 4 bases and J lost 5; bases outside the gene matches: 7. Per germline, CDR1 LGHDT and CDR2 YNNKEL (reference sequence). This CDR3 comprises 14 residues. DNA of the CDR3: TGTGCCAGCAGCCTCCAAGCGGGAGTACACGAGCAGTACTTC. This encodes CASSLQAGVHEQYF.

This clonotype was seen many times. As DNA, the CDR3 is TGTGCCAGCAGTTTAAGGGGCAGGGGCAATTCACCCCTCCACTTT. It yields the protein CASSLRGRGNSPLHF. The V and J genes are TRBV12-3 or TRBV12-4 and TRBJ1-6; tentatively, D is TRBD1 (6 bases). This CDR3 spans 15 amino acids. Trimming pared 2 bases from V and 7 bases from J, leaving 12 bases between.

The table lists this clonotype with many counts. The V gene is TRBV20-1, the J gene TRBJ1-2, with D perhaps TRBD1 (5 bases). The CDR3 totals 12 residues. Germline V CDR1 and CDR2: DFQATT, SNEGSKA (reference sequence). V shed 6 bases and J shed 3 bases, with 11 bases lying between them. The CDR3 DNA reads as TGCAGTGCCAGACAGTTTGACTATGGCTACACCTTC. This codes for CSARQFDYGYTF.

The chain couples TRBV15 to TRBJ2-5; D remains ambiguous. In germline, CDR1 is LNHNV, CDR2 YYDKDF (reference sequence). The CDR3 is made up of 17 amino acids. Trimming took off 3 bases at V and 5 bases at J, with 22 bases between the two ends. The CDR3 sequence is CATSSFGQERSLETQYF. The CDR3 nucleotides are TGTGCCACCAGCAGTTTCGGCCAGGAAAGGTCACTCGAGACCCAGTACTTC.

The chain joins TRBV20-1 to TRBJ2-1, with 7 positions matching TRBD1. V trimming: 5 bases; J trimming: 5 bases; junction bases outside the gene matches: 12. Germline V gene sequence: CDR1 DFQATT, CDR2 SNEGSKA (reference sequence). The CDR3 loop spans 15 amino acids. The CDR3 DNA is TGCAGTGCTCCGTACTCGGGACAGCGGAACAATGAGCAGTTCTTC. Protein: CSAPYSGQRNNEQFF.

With respect to this clonotype: The final CDR3 position lacks the conserved phenylalanine or tryptophan, pointing to a likely read error. J is TRBJ2-7 and V is TRBV5-1; either TRBD1 or TRBD2 may supply D (5 bases each). V shed 0 bases and J shed 0 bases, with 10 bases lying between them. The CDR3 totals 15 residues. Germline assignment: CDR1 SGHRS and CDR2 YFSETQ. The CDR3 sequence: CASSLGGSSSYEQYY. CDR3 bases: TGCGCCAGCAGCTTGGGGGGGTCCAGCTCCTACGAGCAGTACTAC.

The V call is TRBV7-2, the J call TRBJ2-7; D may correspond to TRBD1 or TRBD2 (7 bases each). In germline, CDR1 is SGHTA, CDR2 FQGNSA. This CDR3 comprises 16 residues. V was clipped by 6 bases and J by 5 bases, with 23 bases between them. CDR3 amino acids: CASSRAGPKGANEQYF. The CDR3 DNA reads TGTGCCAGCAGTCGAGCGGGGCCGAAGGGGGCCAACGAGCAGTACTTC.

This clonotype was seen ten or more times. This chain links TRBV6-2 or TRBV6-3 with TRBJ2-5; D gene unclear. Germline V gives CDR1 MNHEY, CDR2 SVGEGT. Trimming took 2 bases from V and 2 from J, leaving 6 bases between them. The CDR3 is 13 amino acids. The CDR3 region has the DNA TGTGCCAGCAGTTACGTCTTTCAAGAGACCCAGTACTTC. Translation gives CASSYVFQETQYF.

The J gene is TRBJ1-6, the V gene TRBV6-1; a possible D gene is TRBD1 (5 bases). From germline, CDR1 is MNHNS and CDR2 SASEGT. The CDR3 spans 15 residues. V lost 7 bases and J lost 6, with 16 bases in between. The CDR3 DNA follows: TGTGCCAGCACGTTCGGCAGGGAGTCTAATTCACCCCTCCACTTT. Translation gives CASTFGRESNSPLHF.

The rearrangement joins TRBV15 to TRBJ1-4, with TRBD1 matching over 8 bases. Germline V gives CDR1 LNHNV, CDR2 YYDKDF (reference sequence). V shed 3 bases, J shed 7 bases, and the junction held 10 bases outside the gene matches. This CDR3 contains 16 residues. The CDR3 reads CATSRETGVTSEKLFF. The CDR3 region has the DNA TGTGCCACCAGCAGGGAGACAGGGGTTACAAGTGAAAAACTGTTTTTT.

The CDR3 here is CSVGRGLGTDTQYF. CDR3 in DNA: TGCAGCGTTGGCAGGGGGCTCGGCACAGATACGCAGTATTTT. This sequence joins TRBV29-1 and TRBJ2-3; TRBD1 agrees at 8 bases. In germline, CDR1 is SQVTM, CDR2 ANQGSEA. This CDR3 is 14 amino acids long. J was trimmed by 1 base and V by 4 bases; bases with no gene match: 4.

The chain couples TRBV5-1 to TRBJ1-1; TRBD1 might be the D (5 bases). Trimming stripped 7 bases from V and 1 base from J, with 17 bases between. The CDR3 is 15 residues long. The germline V gene has CDR1 SGHRS and CDR2 YFSETQ. In DNA, the CDR3 is TGCGCCAGCGGACCAGGTGGGGGGGGGAACACTGAAGCTTTCTTT. As protein: CASGPGGGGNTEAFF.

This clonotype was seen repeatedly, ten times or more. The J gene is TRBJ2-1, the V gene TRBV29-1; 11 nucleotides agree with TRBD2. V lost 3 bases to trimming and J lost 5 bases; unmatched junction nucleotides: 9. Germline-derived CDR1 and CDR2 are SQVTM and ANQGSEA. This CDR3 contains 16 residues. Written as DNA, the CDR3 is TGCAGCGTTGACAAGACGGGGACTAGCGGTCACAATGAGCAGTTCTTC. It specifies CSVDKTGTSGHNEQFF.

V gene TRBV12-3 or TRBV12-4 combines with J gene TRBJ1-3, with D hard to call. The CDR3 runs 16 residues. V lost 0 bases and J lost 2, with 11 bases in between. The CDR3 nucleotides are TGTGCCAGCAGTTTAGCGTTTGGGTCCCCTGGAAACACCATATATTTT. Protein product: CASSLAFGSPGNTIYF.

This clonotype was seen repeatedly, ten times or more. The J gene is TRBJ1-2, the V gene TRBV6-5; possibly TRBD1 for D (6 bases). The V end was cut by 6 bases, the J end by 8 bases, with 19 bases between. This CDR3 has 14 residues. The germline V gene encodes CDR1 MNHEY and CDR2 SVGAGI. CDR3 bases: TGTGCCAGCAGGAAGAGGTCCAGGGGAGGCGGCTACACCTTC. Translation gives CASRKRSRGGGYTF.